Below are 22 T cell receptor beta chains sequenced from a single sample in a study of T-cell reconstitution after alpha-beta-depleted transplantation in children. Preparing the TCRbeta library involved the use of unique molecular identifiers. TCRdb re-analysed the PCR reads in MiXCR, keeping a single row per CDR3 protein. The table lists about 980,000 distinct CDR3 sequences, about 31% of them singletons, with around 30% in the top ten. The source was PBMCs, mostly from graft donor cells, collected 360 days after TCRalphabeta/CD19-depleted stem cell transplant. These receptors came from a boy under two years old who had a stem cell transplant for SCID, so the T cells may come from the graft donor.

The chain employs TRBV3-1 and TRBJ2-1, with D possibly being TRBD2 (6 bases). The CDR3 sequence is 13 residues long. Germline V gene data show CDR1 as LGHDT and CDR2 as YNNKEL (reference sequence). Trimming stripped 3 bases from V and 9 bases from J, with 12 bases between. CDR3 loop: CASSHDGSGEQFF. CDR3 nucleotides: TGTGCCAGCAGCCACGACGGGAGCGGTGAGCAGTTCTTC.

This clonotype was counted a few times. This chain uses TRBV5-1 with TRBJ2-3; 10 nucleotides line up with TRBD1. Looked up from germline, CDR1 is SGHRS and CDR2 is YFSETQ. Losses at the gene ends were 5 bases for V and 6 bases for J; bases not matched to a gene: 3. The CDR3 length is 13 residues. The CDR3 sequence is CASRTGGKDTQYF. CDR3 in DNA: TGCGCCAGCAGGACAGGGGGCAAGGATACGCAGTATTTT.

This clonotype was found a few times. The chain recombines TRBV29-1 with TRBJ2-1, with D perhaps given as TRBD1 or TRBD2 (7 bases each). Per the germline V gene, CDR1 is SQVTM and CDR2 is ANQGSEA. This CDR3 has 13 residues. V lost 7 bases to trimming and J lost 4 bases, with 14 bases between them. DNA for the CDR3: TGCAGCGGGGAGGGGGCGAGGTACAATGAGCAGTTCTTC. Translated, it gives CSGEGARYNEQFF.

This clonotype occurred a few times. The rearrangement joins TRBV18 to TRBJ2-3; TRBD1 is a possible D gene (5 bases). CDR3 size: 13 residues. The V end was cut by 5 bases, the J end by 11 bases, with 17 bases between. Germline CDR1 reads KGHSH; CDR2 reads LQKENI. The CDR3 region is CASSLTGLTGQYF. As DNA, the CDR3 is TGTGCCAGCTCATTAACAGGTCTCACAGGGCAGTATTTT. The full variable domain, its missing parts supplied by reference TRBV18 and TRBJ2-3, is NAGVMQNPRHLVRRRGQEARLRCSPMKGHSHVYWYRQLPEEGLKFMVYLQKENIIDESGMPKERFSAEFPKEGPSILRIQQVVRGDSAAYFCASSLTGLTGQYFGPGTRLTVL.

J is TRBJ1-1 and V is TRBV27, with no clear D. Trimming left V 0 bases short and J 0 bases short, with 8 bases between. Germline loops: CDR1 MNHEY, CDR2 SMNVEV (reference sequence). This CDR3 comprises 15 residues. CDR3 sequence reads: CASSLSGQVNTEAFF. CDR3 in DNA: TGTGCCAGCAGTTTATCTGGCCAGGTGAACACTGAAGCTTTCTTT.

The chain employs TRBV20-1 and TRBJ2-7; D possibly corresponds to TRBD1 (6 bases). This CDR3 has 14 residues. Per germline, CDR1 DFQATT and CDR2 SNEGSKA (reference sequence). V was pared by 6 bases and J by 0 bases, with 15 bases between. The CDR3 spells CSAATGLSSYEQYF. The CDR3 DNA reads TGCAGTGCCGCTACAGGGTTAAGCTCCTACGAGCAGTACTTC.

The rearrangement joins TRBV9 to TRBJ2-2; D gene unclear. Trimming left V 0 bases short and J 2 bases short, with 8 bases between. The germline V gene encodes CDR1 SGDLS and CDR2 YYNGEE. The CDR3 contains 15 residues. The CDR3 spells CASSVGLQNTGELFF. CDR3 DNA: TGTGCCAGCAGCGTAGGGCTACAAAACACCGGGGAGCTGTTTTTT.

The V and J genes are TRBV20-1 and TRBJ2-6, with a weak D call TRBD2 (6 bases). The germline gives CDR1 DFQATT, CDR2 SNEGSKA (reference sequence). Trimming cost V 3 bases and J 1 base, with 10 bases left between them. The CDR3 consists of 15 residues. DNA of the CDR3: TGCAGTGCTAGGGAGGGACGTTCTGGGGCCAACGTCCTGACTTTC. Translating gives CSAREGRSGANVLTF.

V gene TRBV20-1 combines with J gene TRBJ2-3; D unresolved. This CDR3 contains 12 residues. Per the germline V gene, CDR1 is DFQATT and CDR2 is SNEGSKA (reference sequence). Trimming took off 2 bases at V and 6 bases at J, with 9 bases between the two ends. CDR3 bases: TGCAGTGCTAGACTGTTGTGGGATACGCAGTATTTT. Protein: CSARLLWDTQYF.

This clonotype was seen a few times. The J gene is TRBJ2-7, the V gene TRBV12-3 or TRBV12-4, with TRBD2 identical over 7 bases. The CDR3 sequence is 15 residues long. Unmatched junction bases numbered 11, after V lost 6 bases and J lost 3 bases. The CDR3 DNA is TGTGCCAGCAGGCCTACCGGGACGGGAGGCTACGAGCAGTACTTC. Protein sequence: CASRPTGTGGYEQYF.

The chain has TRBV27 and TRBJ2-2; D is uncertain. The CDR3 has 16 amino acids. V gave up 4 bases and J gave up 4 bases, with 16 bases separating them. CDR1 is MNHEY, CDR2 SMNVEV, per germline (reference sequence). The DNA of the CDR3 is TGTGCCAGCAGTTCGTCCGTGGGGTTGGGCACCGGGGAGCTGTTTTTT. Its translation: CASSSSVGLGTGELFF.

The V gene is TRBV12-3 or TRBV12-4, the J gene TRBJ2-5; TRBD2 might be the D (5 bases). The V end was cut by 5 bases, the J end by 5 bases, with 15 bases between. CDR3 length equals 14 residues. Here the CDR3 DNA reads TGTGCCAGCAGTCCGGACCGGAGGAAGGAGACCCAGTACTTC. Translation: CASSPDRRKETQYF.

This clonotype was counted only a few times. This CDR3 is CSARGTSGDYEQYF. CDR3 in DNA: TGCAGTGCTAGAGGGACTAGCGGGGACTACGAGCAGTACTTC. V is TRBV20-1 and J is TRBJ2-7, with 12 bases lining up with TRBD2. Unmatched junction bases numbered 1, after V lost 1 base and J lost 3 bases. The CDR3 has 14 amino acids. CDR1 is DFQATT, CDR2 SNEGSKA, per germline (reference sequence).

The chain is built from TRBV3-1 and TRBJ2-7; 9 bases align to TRBD2. In germline, CDR1 is LGHDT, CDR2 YNNKEL (reference sequence). The junction had 6 bases not matched to a gene; V was cut back by 2 bases and J by 1 base. The CDR3 has 16 residues. As DNA, the CDR3 is TGTGCCAGCAGCCAACCAACGACTAGCGGTTCCTACGAGCAGTACTTC. It yields the protein CASSQPTTSGSYEQYF.

A few counts support this clonotype. This sequence joins TRBV5-1 and TRBJ2-2; D is possibly TRBD1 or TRBD2 (7 bases each). Trimming cost V 3 bases and J 1 base, with 22 bases left between them. CDR1 is SGHRS and CDR2 is YFSETQ in the germline V gene. This CDR3 is 19 amino acids long. Here the CDR3 reads CASSSRQGGRPMNTGELFF. The CDR3 coding sequence is TGCGCCAGCAGCTCTAGACAGGGAGGGAGGCCCATGAACACCGGGGAGCTGTTTTTT.

The chain recombines TRBV7-8 with TRBJ1-5, with D hard to call. Germline V lookup: CDR1 SGHVS, CDR2 FQNEAQ. This CDR3 comprises 14 residues. V was clipped by 1 base and J by 5 bases, with 9 bases between them. CDR3 sequence: CASSLGGRYQPQHF. The CDR3, as DNA: TGTGCCAGCAGCTTAGGTGGGAGGTATCAGCCCCAGCATTTT.

This chain links TRBV2 with TRBJ2-1; the match to TRBD2 covers 8 bases. The junction had 6 bases not matched to a gene; V was cut back by 6 bases and J by 2 bases. Germline V gives CDR1 SNHLY, CDR2 FYNNEI. This CDR3 has 15 residues. For the CDR3, the DNA is TGTGCCAGCAGCATGACTAGCGTCACCTACAATGAGCAGTTCTTC. Translated: CASSMTSVTYNEQFF.

V and J are TRBV10-3 and TRBJ2-1; 7 bases agree with TRBD1. This CDR3 has 16 residues. Looked up from germline, CDR1 is ENHRY and CDR2 is SYGVKD. Trimming removed 3 bases from V and 1 base from J; junction bases left unmatched: 6. The CDR3 DNA sequence: TGTGCCATCAGTGAAGGGCAGGGGGTATCCTACAATGAGCAGTTCTTC. The encoded protein is CAISEGQGVSYNEQFF.

The CDR3 here is CASSLAPGANYGYTF. The CDR3 region has the DNA TGTGCCAGCAGCTTAGCCCCAGGAGCTAACTATGGCTACACCTTC. V and J are TRBV7-8 and TRBJ1-2; D not certain. CDR3 length: 15 amino acids. Germline CDR1 SGHVS, CDR2 FQNEAQ. Trimming cost V 0 bases and J 0 bases, with 8 bases left between them.

The chain couples TRBV4-1 to TRBJ2-4; 9 positions match TRBD1. V gave up 1 base and J gave up 2 bases; unmatched junction bases: 3. Germline assignment: CDR1 MGHRA and CDR2 YSYEKL. This CDR3 region has 16 residues. DNA of the CDR3: TGCGCCAGCAGCCAAGCGGGACAGGGCACCAAAAACATTCAGTACTTC. This sequence encodes CASSQAGQGTKNIQYF.

This clonotype has only a few counts. CDR3 amino acids: CSTPRGGRNTEAFF. DNA of the CDR3: TGCAGTACCCCCCGGGGAGGGAGGAACACTGAAGCTTTCTTT. The chain employs TRBV20-1 and TRBJ1-1; D uncertain. The CDR3 contains 14 residues. V lost 8 bases to trimming and J lost 1 base, with 17 bases between them. Germline V gene data show CDR1 as DFQATT and CDR2 as SNEGSKA (reference sequence).

The chain recombines TRBV2 with TRBJ1-2; D is ambiguous. The length of the CDR3 is 12 residues. The ends were cut back, 6 bases at V and 8 bases at J, with 13 bases in the middle. Germline-derived CDR1 and CDR2 are SNHLY and FYNNEI. This chain's CDR3 is CASRVPNGGYTF. In DNA form, the CDR3 reads TGTGCCAGCAGGGTCCCCAATGGGGGCTACACCTTC.